This T cell receptor beta chain is drawn from a study of T-cell memory formation after mild COVID-19. TCRdb re-called the 5' RACE reads with MiXCR, one entry per CDR3 protein. This table has more than 300,000 distinct CDR3 sequences, roughly 13% appearing once. With 1 base clipped from V and 5 bases from J, the junction kept 9 bases outside the gene matches. This CDR3 has 15 residues. Germline lookup yields CDR1 SGHRS and CDR2 YFSETQ. The J gene is TRBJ2-7, the V gene TRBV5-1; 7 bases agree with TRBD1. The source is a man between 18 and 29 years old who had mild COVID-19 (a few samples of this study predate the infection). Cell type and time point are not known. Sequencing input: PBMCs or a T cell subset sorted from them (not recorded which). The CDR3 coding sequence is TGCGCCAGCAGCTTGTTACCTACAGGGGTTGACGAGCAGTACTTC. This encodes CASSLLPTGVDEQYF.